A few counts support the clone carrying this T cell receptor (beta chain). As yet, its antigen is unknown. The data stem from a study of regulatory T cells in long-lasting Graves disease. In the study overall: Antithyroid drugs had been taken under 3 months by newly diagnosed Graves' patients. General observations from the study: Thyroid tissue was not studied; only peripheral blood was.

Both iRepertoire HTBI primers and Arm-PCR of CDR3 regions were used to build the TCR beta libraries. TCRdb redid the calling of the multiplex PCR reads with MiXCR, one entry per CDR3 protein. The table has some 450,000 distinct CDR3 sequences, about a sixth seen once. Germline V gene data show CDR1 as SGHNT and CDR2 as YYREEE (reference sequence). The CDR3 is 16 residues long. Trimming left V 7 bases short and J 4 bases short, with 23 bases between. The time point here: newly diagnosed GD, antithyroid drugs for less than 3 months. The TCR library was made from RNA extracted from PBMCs. The sample also formed part of further work on T cells in Graves' hyperthyroidism and ophthalmopathy. Per that study: If no ophthalmopathy progression occurred within 18 months, Graves' hyperthyroidism was stable.

This chain connects TRBV5-4 to TRBJ1-1; possible D gene TRBD1, 6 bases. This clonotype was sampled from a woman aged 25-40 years with Graves disease. The specimen was peripheral blood mononuclear cells (PBMCs), collected at new diagnosis, from a patient treated with antithyroid drugs. The CDR3 DNA is TGTGCCAGCGGCTCCCGGAGGGGGGCCGACGGCACTGAAGCTTTCTTT. The encoded protein is CASGSRRGADGTEAFF.